The rows below give T cell receptor beta chains drawn from one sample of a study of shared clonotypes between healthy human individuals. Libraries were prepared by immunoSEQ multiplex PCR; TCRdb keeps only in-frame clonotypes and omits some of them. The data contain approximately 110,000 clones, approximately 70% of them singletons. The sample comprised memory CD8+ T cells sorted from blood. The receptors stem from a woman aged 30 to 39 in good health. Both conserved end residues are part of each CDR3. A D gene is named only where the DNA matches it firmly. Size is stated for part of the rows, as once, few or many counts, or as a class when the clone is expanded.

J gene,V gene,clone size,D gene,CDR3 protein,CDR3 DNA
TRBJ1-2,TRBV6-6,-,-,CASRPRLNYGYTF,TGTGCCAGCAGGCCCCGCCTGAACTATGGCTACACCTTC
TRBJ2-5,TRBV28,-,-,CASSFSYSQYF,TGTGCCAGCAGTTTTTCGTATTCCCAGTACTTC
TRBJ2-3,TRBV5-1,once,-,CASSYRDPMADTQYF,TGCGCCAGCAGCTACCGGGACCCCATGGCAGATACGCAGTATTTT
TRBJ2-3,TRBV2,-,-,CASSAPDTQYF,TGTGCCAGCAGCGCGCCGGATACGCAGTATTTT
TRBJ1-6,TRBV30,-,TRBD1,CAWSGQAYNSPLHF,TGTGCCTGGAGCGGACAGGCCTATAATTCACCCCTCCACTTT
TRBJ1-2,TRBV11-2,once,-,CASSLGRTYGYTF,TGTGCCAGCAGCTTGGGGAGGACCTATGGCTACACCTTC
TRBJ2-1,TRBV27,few,-,CASSPGLSSYNEQFF,TGTGCCAGCAGTCCCGGACTGAGCTCCTACAATGAGCAGTTCTTC
TRBJ2-7,TRBV7-3,-,TRBD1,CASSLMTGYEQYF,TGTGCCAGCAGCTTAATGACAGGGTACGAGCAGTACTTC
TRBJ2-1,TRBV29-1,-,-,CSVGDPAAYNEQFF,TGCAGCGTTGGGGACCCAGCCGCCTACAATGAGCAGTTCTTC
TRBJ2-7,TRBV5-1,few,TRBD2,CASSLLLAGEQYF,TGCGCCAGCAGCCTACTACTAGCGGGGGAGCAGTACTTC
TRBJ1-5,TRBV27,few,-,CASSLSSNRNQPQHF,TGTGCCAGCAGTTTATCGTCGAATCGCAATCAGCCCCAGCATTTT
TRBJ2-3,TRBV2,-,-,CASRSSDTDTQYF,TGTGCCAGCAGGTCTAGCGACACAGATACGCAGTATTTT
TRBJ2-2,TRBV7-9,-,TRBD2,CAGGLAGQTRAGELFF,TGTGCCGGGGGACTAGCGGGACAAACCAGGGCCGGGGAGCTGTTTTTT
TRBJ2-7,TRBV7-9,once,TRBD1,CASSLAIQGSSYEQYF,TGTGCCAGCAGCTTAGCCATACAGGGGAGTTCCTACGAGCAGTACTTC
TRBJ2-1,TRBV27,-,-,CASSYLGRKSVNEQFF,TGTGCCAGCAGTTATCTCGGACGTAAAAGCGTCAATGAGCAGTTCTTC
TRBJ2-7,TRBV5-1,-,-,CASSLVARSYEQYF,TGCGCCAGCAGCTTGGTAGCGAGGTCCTACGAGCAGTACTTC
TRBJ1-5,TRBV19,-,-,CASTIGRAGGQPQHF,TGTGCCAGTACAATTGGCAGGGCCGGGGGACAGCCCCAGCATTTT
TRBJ2-1,TRBV7-6,-,TRBD1,CASSSRQGEQFF,TGTGCCAGCAGCTCCAGACAGGGGGAGCAGTTCTTC
TRBJ2-1,TRBV4-1,-,-,CASSQASRAVDEQFF,TGCGCCAGCAGCCAAGCTTCTCGAGCGGTCGATGAGCAGTTCTTC
TRBJ2-7,TRBV4-1,-,TRBD1,CASSLVGQGTVGEQYF,TGCGCCAGCAGCCTCGTCGGACAGGGGACAGTGGGCGAGCAGTACTTC
TRBJ2-3,TRBV27,-,-,CASSISRGADTQYF,TGTGCCAGCAGTATATCCAGGGGCGCAGATACGCAGTATTTT
TRBJ1-5,TRBV15,-,-,CATSRRQFNQPQHF,TGTGCCACCAGCAGGAGACAGTTCAATCAGCCCCAGCATTTT
TRBJ1-4,TRBV28,-,-,CASSGQRGWPNEKLFF,TGTGCCAGCAGTGGGCAACGGGGGTGGCCTAATGAAAAACTGTTTTTT
TRBJ2-7,TRBV25-1,many,TRBD2,CASSDPGLASHEQYF,TGTGCCAGCAGTGACCCCGGACTAGCGTCCCACGAGCAGTACTTC
TRBJ1-2,TRBV2,many,-,CASSEADGSIYGYTF,TGTGCCAGCAGTGAAGCGGATGGTAGCATCTATGGCTACACCTTC
TRBJ2-5,TRBV6-1,many,TRBD2,CGTAGLAGEQETQYF,TGTGGCACGGCCGGACTAGCGGGAGAACAAGAGACCCAGTACTTC
TRBJ2-5,TRBV11-2,-,-,CASSLNFGTQETQYF,TGTGCCAGCAGCTTGAACTTCGGGACCCAAGAGACCCAGTACTTC
TRBJ1-3,TRBV29-1,-,-,CSVEDSAVSGNTIYF,TGCAGCGTTGAAGATTCGGCTGTCTCTGGAAACACCATATATTTT
TRBJ1-1,TRBV27,once,-,CASSSLTGPGTEAFF,TGTGCCAGCAGTTCTTTGACGGGCCCCGGGACTGAAGCTTTCTTT
TRBJ2-1,TRBV19,-,-,CASSRLGDSNEQFF,TGTGCCAGTAGCCGACTAGGGGATAGCAATGAGCAGTTCTTC
TRBJ2-7,TRBV23-1,-,TRBD1,CASTLNPGTAPPYEQYF,TGCGCCAGCACTTTAAACCCGGGGACAGCCCCTCCCTACGAGCAGTACTTC
TRBJ1-2,TRBV15,-,-,CATSRGAGTTGYTF,TGTGCCACCAGCAGAGGAGCAGGGACAACCGGCTACACCTTC
TRBJ2-2,TRBV7-9,-,TRBD2,CASSLEAPAGGPAGELFF,TGTGCCAGCAGCTTGGAAGCCCCAGCGGGAGGGCCCGCCGGGGAGCTGTTTTTT
TRBJ2-3,TRBV29-1,-,-,CSVGASTDTQYF,TGCAGCGTTGGTGCCAGCACAGATACGCAGTATTTT
TRBJ1-1,TRBV18,-,-,CASSSSGGNTEAFF,TGTGCCAGCTCTTCCTCCGGGGGGAACACTGAAGCTTTCTTT
TRBJ1-4,TRBV15,-,TRBD1,CATSRVDRGPEKLFF,TGTGCCACCAGCAGAGTGGACAGGGGGCCTGAAAAACTGTTTTTT
TRBJ2-1,TRBV2,-,TRBD2,CASSATSASVDEQFF,TGTGCCAGCAGTGCAACTAGCGCGAGTGTGGATGAGCAGTTCTTC
TRBJ2-7,TRBV13,-,-,CASRVQGGNPYEQYF,TGTGCCAGCCGGGTCCAGGGGGGGAATCCCTACGAGCAGTACTTC
TRBJ2-7,TRBV5-5,-,TRBD1,CASSPTGTGAPYEQYF,TGTGCCAGCAGCCCCACCGGGACAGGGGCCCCCTACGAGCAGTACTTC
TRBJ1-3,TRBV11-2,few,-,CASSQLRTGNTIYF,TGTGCCAGCAGCCAACTACGAACTGGAAACACCATATATTTT
TRBJ2-4,TRBV10-3,-,-,CAISELYLAKNIQYF,TGTGCCATCAGTGAACTATATTTAGCCAAAAACATTCAGTACTTC
TRBJ2-3,TRBV9,many,-,CASSYGGGTDTQYF,TGTGCCAGCAGCTACGGGGGCGGCACAGATACGCAGTATTTT
TRBJ2-7,TRBV27,-,TRBD1,CASSMTGIIGYEQYF,TGTGCCAGCAGTATGACAGGGATAATCGGCTACGAGCAGTACTTC
TRBJ2-1,TRBV20-1,-,-,CSAEDYNEQFF,TGCAGTGCCGAGGACTACAATGAGCAGTTCTTC
TRBJ1-2,TRBV6-6,-,-,CASSRLQGLQSGYTF,TGTGCCAGCAGTCGCCTTCAGGGGCTACAGTCTGGCTACACCTTC